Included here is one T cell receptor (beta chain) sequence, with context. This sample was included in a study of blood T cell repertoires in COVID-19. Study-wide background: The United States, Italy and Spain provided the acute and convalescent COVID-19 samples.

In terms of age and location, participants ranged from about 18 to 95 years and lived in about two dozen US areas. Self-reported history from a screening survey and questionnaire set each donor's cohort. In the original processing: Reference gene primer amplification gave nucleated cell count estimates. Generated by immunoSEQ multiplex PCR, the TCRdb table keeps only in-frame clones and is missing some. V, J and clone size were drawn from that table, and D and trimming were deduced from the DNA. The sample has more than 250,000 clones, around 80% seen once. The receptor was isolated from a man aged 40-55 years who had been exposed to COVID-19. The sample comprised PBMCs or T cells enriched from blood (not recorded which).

CDR3 coding DNA: TGTGCCTGGAGTGTGGGAGTCGTCGAGCAAAAACTGTTTTTT. It codes for CAWSVGVVEQKLFF. The chain links TRBV30 to TRBJ1-4; D not resolved. V was shortened by 0 bases and J by 9 bases, with 14 bases between the two germline ends. CDR3 length equals 14 residues. Per the germline V gene, CDR1 is GTSNPN and CDR2 is SVGIG (reference sequence).